These 26 T cell receptor beta chains came from one sample sequenced in a study of CD8 T cells in ankylosing spondylitis. For these receptors, no antigen is known. Findings of the study overall: In ankylosing spondylitis blood, a motif of roughly eight highly homologous TCR beta variants appeared characteristic.

TCRdb processed the 5' RACE reads anew with MiXCR; each CDR3 protein has one entry. The repertoire includes around 480,000 distinct CDR3 sequences, roughly 17% of them detected once, and under 1.2% sits in the top ten. The source material was blood, either unsorted or a sorted T cell fraction (not recorded which). The receptors shown here come from a male donor with ankylosing spondylitis.

This clonotype was observed a few times. V and J are TRBV27 and TRBJ2-7, with a tentative D call TRBD1 (5 bases). This CDR3 has 13 amino acids. Germline V gene data show CDR1 as MNHEY and CDR2 as SMNVEV (reference sequence). Trimming pared 3 bases from V and 5 bases from J, leaving 11 bases between. The CDR3: CASSFSRVHEQYF. The CDR3 bases are TGTGCCAGCAGTTTCTCCAGGGTCCACGAGCAGTACTTC.

The chain uses TRBV24-1 and TRBJ2-2, with 9 bases that match TRBD1. The CDR3 contains 14 residues. Germline values: CDR1 KGHDR, CDR2 SFDVKD. V gave up 10 bases and J gave up 3 bases; unmatched junction bases: 5. DNA of the CDR3: TGTGCCACGGGACAGGGTGATTACACCGGGGAGCTGTTTTTT. Protein product: CATGQGDYTGELFF.

This clonotype was detected a few times. This chain links TRBV7-2 with TRBJ1-4; 8 bases agree with TRBD1. V lost 5 bases, J lost 1 base, and 9 bases stayed unmatched. CDR3 size: 17 residues. The germline V gene has CDR1 SGHTA and CDR2 FQGNSA. In DNA form, the CDR3 reads TGTGCCAGCAGCCAGATTGGGACAGGACAAACTAATGAAAAACTGTTTTTT. Protein product: CASSQIGTGQTNEKLFF.

This clonotype was found a few times. The chain has TRBV9 and TRBJ1-1, with a tentative D call TRBD1 (5 bases). Germline values: CDR1 SGDLS, CDR2 YYNGEE. Trimming removed 0 bases from V and 5 bases from J, with 8 bases in between. This CDR3 comprises 13 residues. CDR3 coding DNA: TGTGCCAGCAGCGTAGAAAGGGGAACTGAAGCTTTCTTT. This translates into CASSVERGTEAFF.

The chain links TRBV11-1 to TRBJ1-4, with 7 bases fitting TRBD1. Germline CDR1 reads SGHAT; CDR2 reads FQDESV (reference sequence). J gave up 5 bases and V 5 bases, and 5 bases lay outside the gene matches. CDR3 length: 14 amino acids. CDR3 amino acids: CASSPGDSNEKLFF. The CDR3 DNA is TGTGCCAGCAGCCCCGGGGACAGCAATGAAAAACTGTTTTTT.

There are many counts of this clonotype. The rearrangement joins TRBV6-6 to TRBJ2-2; D gene unclear. The CDR3 extends over 13 amino acids. Germline CDR1 reads MNHNY; CDR2 reads SVGAGI (reference sequence). Trimming left V 2 bases short and J 3 bases short, with 4 bases between. The CDR3 DNA sequence: TGTGCCAGCAGTTACCCCTACACCGGGGAGCTGTTTTTT. Its translation: CASSYPYTGELFF.

V gene TRBV28 combines with J gene TRBJ2-1, with TRBD2 identical over 9 bases. Germline CDR1 MDHEN, CDR2 SYDVKM. Trimming removed 9 bases from V and 7 bases from J; junction bases left unmatched: 10. CDR3 length: 14 amino acids. The CDR3 region has the DNA TGTGCCAGAAACACAAAGCGGGAGGATAATGAGCAGTTCTTC. This translates into CARNTKREDNEQFF.

The V and J genes are TRBV27 and TRBJ1-1; D is undetermined. The germline V gene encodes CDR1 MNHEY and CDR2 SMNVEV (reference sequence). V was cut by 4 bases and J by 1 base, with 10 bases left in between. The CDR3 covers 14 residues. CDR3 coding DNA: TGTGCCAGCAGTTCCCGGTCCCGGAACACTGAAGCTTTCTTT. Amino acid sequence: CASSSRSRNTEAFF.

V usage is TRBV7-6 and J usage is TRBJ1-3; weak D call: TRBD1 (5 bases). This CDR3 region has 13 residues. The ends were cut back, 5 bases at V and 9 bases at J, with 14 bases in the middle. Germline V gives CDR1 SGHVS, CDR2 FNYEAQ. CDR3 residues: CASSAVNGGTIYF. Written as DNA, the CDR3 is TGTGCCAGCAGCGCCGTAAATGGGGGCACCATATATTTT.

This clonotype was counted between two and nine times. The chain is built from TRBV29-1 and TRBJ1-1; possibly TRBD1 for D (5 bases). Germline V lookup: CDR1 SQVTM, CDR2 ANQGSEA. V lost 7 bases and J lost 4, with 22 bases in between. CDR3 length: 15 amino acids. The CDR3 is CSASDPGKGTTEAFF. The CDR3, as DNA: TGCAGCGCCTCAGACCCAGGGAAGGGGACCACTGAAGCTTTCTTT.

The chain uses TRBV14 and TRBJ1-6; 10 bases agree with TRBD1. The germline V gene has CDR1 SGHDN and CDR2 FVKESK. This CDR3 spans 14 amino acids. The junction had 3 bases not matched to a gene; V was cut back by 3 bases and J by 10 bases. CDR3 loop: CASSQDRGTSPLHF. The CDR3 nucleotides read TGTGCCAGCAGCCAGGACAGGGGGACCTCACCCCTCCACTTT. Variable domain in full (rest from reference TRBV14 and TRBJ1-6): EAGVTQFPSHSVIEKGQTVTLRCDPISGHDNLYWYRRVMGKEIKFLLHFVKESKQDESGMPNNRFLAERTGGTYSTLKVQPAELEDSGVYFCASSQDRGTSPLHFGNGTRLTVT.

The rearrangement links TRBV20-1 to TRBJ1-2, with a possible D match to TRBD1 (5 bases). Germline V gene sequence: CDR1 DFQATT, CDR2 SNEGSKA (reference sequence). The CDR3 length is 12 residues. The CDR3 region is CTCRQGNYGYTF. CDR3 DNA: TGCACTTGCCGGCAGGGAAACTATGGCTACACCTTC.

This clonotype was picked up many times. The chain recombines TRBV4-3 with TRBJ2-7; possible D gene TRBD1, 6 bases. Germline CDR1 LGHNA, CDR2 YSLEER. V dropped 1 base and J dropped 2 bases, with 12 bases sitting between them. The CDR3 sequence is 15 residues long. The CDR3 nucleotides are TGCGCCAGCAGCCAAGGGCCAGGGGCTACCTACGAGCAGTACTTC. Its translation is CASSQGPGATYEQYF.

In its sample, this clonotype was seen a few times. One end of the junction does not line up with germline, which may come from a read error. The chain combines TRBV30 with TRBJ1-2, with 8 bases that match TRBD1. Germline V lookup: CDR1 GTSNPN, CDR2 SVGIG (reference sequence). CDR3 length: 13 amino acids. The CDR3 DNA sequence: TGTGCCTGGAGTCTCGGGACAGGCGGCCTTTTCGGCTTC. It codes for CAWSLGTGGLFGF.

This clonotype was counted a few times. The chain links TRBV12-3 or TRBV12-4 to TRBJ2-5; 9 bases line up with TRBD1. The J segment lost 3 bases and the V segment lost 7 bases, leaving 9 bases of the junction unmatched. The CDR3 is made up of 15 amino acids. The DNA of the CDR3 is TGTGCCAGCAACAGCCGGGACAGGGTAAAAGAGACCCAGTACTTC. This sequence encodes CASNSRDRVKETQYF.

V is TRBV29-1 and J is TRBJ2-1, with TRBD2 identical over 14 bases. Germline CDR1 reads SQVTM; CDR2 reads ANQGSEA. The CDR3 consists of 13 residues. Trimming removed 4 bases from V and 11 bases from J; junction bases left unmatched: 4. CDR3 sequence: CSVGLAGGHKQFF. The CDR3 region has the DNA TGCAGCGTTGGACTAGCGGGAGGGCACAAGCAGTTCTTC.

This clonotype was detected many times. The V call is TRBV4-3, the J call TRBJ2-5, with 9 bases aligning to TRBD2. Germline lookup yields CDR1 LGHNA and CDR2 YSLEER. The CDR3 length is 17 residues. V trimming: 0 bases; J trimming: 1 base; junction bases outside the gene matches: 6. The CDR3 protein is CASSQDSLAGPQETQYF. The CDR3 bases are TGCGCCAGCAGCCAAGATTCCCTAGCGGGACCCCAAGAGACCCAGTACTTC.

This chain links TRBV11-3 with TRBJ2-1; D is tentatively TRBD1 or TRBD2 (5 bases each). CDR3 length: 14 amino acids. Trimming removed 2 bases from V and 9 bases from J, with 14 bases in between. From germline, CDR1 is SGHNT and CDR2 YENEEA. The chain's CDR3 is CASSLSARAGEQFF. As DNA, the CDR3 is TGTGCCAGCAGCTTATCGGCCAGGGCGGGTGAGCAGTTCTTC.

This clonotype was seen at least ten times. V gene TRBV5-1 combines with J gene TRBJ2-6, with no clear D. Per the germline V gene, CDR1 is SGHRS and CDR2 is YFSETQ. The V gene lost 0 bases and the J gene lost 0 bases, with 4 bases spanning the gap. This CDR3 is built from 15 residues. CDR3 DNA: TGCGCCAGCAGCTTGGCAGACTCTGGGGCCAACGTCCTGACTTTC. Amino acid sequence: CASSLADSGANVLTF.

The chain has TRBV7-2 and TRBJ1-4; 8 bases agree with TRBD1. CDR3 length equals 15 residues. Germline CDR1 SGHTA, CDR2 FQGNSA. The junction had 6 bases not matched to a gene; V was cut back by 5 bases and J by 4 bases. CDR3 region: CASSPHRGGNEKLFF. The DNA for the CDR3 is TGTGCCAGCAGCCCCCACAGGGGGGGTAATGAAAAACTGTTTTTT.

The CDR3 spells CASSSSSDTQYF. Written as DNA, the CDR3 is TGTGCCAGCAGCTCATCCTCGGATACGCAGTATTTT. J is TRBJ2-3 and V is TRBV7-2; no firm D call. The germline V gene has CDR1 SGHTA and CDR2 FQGNSA. The CDR3 spans 12 residues. The V gene lost 4 bases and the J gene lost 6 bases, with 8 bases spanning the gap. The full variable domain, with the rest looked up from reference TRBV7-2 and TRBJ2-3, is GAGVSQSPSNKVTEKGKDVELRCDPISGHTALYWYRQSLGQGLEFLIYFQGNSAPDKSGLPSDRFSAERTGGSVSTLTIQRTQQEDSAVYLCASSSSSDTQYFGPGTRLTVL.

The chain recombines TRBV14 with TRBJ1-2; D is perhaps TRBD1 (5 bases). Germline V gives CDR1 SGHDN, CDR2 FVKESK. The CDR3 is 14 amino acids. The V and J ends lost 0 bases and 8 bases respectively, with 13 bases between them. The CDR3 region is CASSQENRGFGYTF. The CDR3 nucleotides are TGTGCCAGCAGCCAAGAGAATCGGGGCTTCGGCTACACCTTC.

There are a few counts of this clonotype. The rearrangement links TRBV28 to TRBJ2-7; D not resolved. The CDR3 is made up of 14 amino acids. Germline V gene sequence: CDR1 MDHEN, CDR2 SYDVKM. V gave up 7 bases and J gave up 0 bases, with 13 bases separating them. The CDR3 DNA follows: TGTGCCAGCAATATCAACGGACCCTCCTACGAGCAGTACTTC. Its protein product is CASNINGPSYEQYF.

Written as DNA, the CDR3 is TGTGCCACCAGGGGACAGGGGGCATCTAACTATGGCTACACCTTC. This codes for CATRGQGASNYGYTF. The genes are TRBV24-1 and TRBJ1-2, with 12 bases matching TRBD1. The length of the CDR3 is 15 residues. CDR1 is KGHDR, CDR2 SFDVKD, per germline. V gave up 7 bases and J gave up 0 bases; unmatched junction bases: 2.

The CDR3 nucleotides are TGTGCCAGCACCGGAACTAGCCCCACGCAGTATTTT. Its translation: CASTGTSPTQYF. The V gene is TRBV12-3 or TRBV12-4, the J gene TRBJ2-3; D may be TRBD2 (6 bases). V was shortened by 7 bases and J by 9 bases, with 14 bases between the two germline ends. CDR3 length: 12 residues.

This clonotype occurred a few times. The rearrangement links TRBV18 to TRBJ1-4; D is undetermined. CDR1 is KGHSH, CDR2 LQKENI, per germline. This CDR3 has 18 residues. V was trimmed by 0 bases and J by 0 bases, leaving 14 bases between them. The CDR3: CASSPPSALSATNEKLFF. CDR3 bases: TGTGCCAGCTCACCACCATCAGCCCTGTCGGCAACTAATGAAAAACTGTTTTTT.